A selection of T cell receptor beta chains follows, all from one sample in a study of T cells in Graves' hyperthyroidism and ophthalmopathy. TCRdb recomputed calls from the multiplex PCR reads with MiXCR, one row per CDR3 protein. The table lists 540,000 or so distinct CDR3 sequences, roughly 14% of them singletons. Material for sequencing was blood. Source of these receptors: a young woman with Graves' hyperthyroidism. The CDR3 runs from the conserved cysteine through the conserved F or W. D genes are given only for firm matches. A row's size may be missing; if present it is once, few, many or a size class.

many,.,TRBV3-1,TRBJ2-7,TGTGCCAGCAGCCTCAGCGACGGCGAGCAGTACTTC,CASSLSDGEQYF
.,.,TRBV28,TRBJ2-7,TGCGCCAGCAGCCGGACCCGGGGTCTGGTGGGGGAGCAGTACTTC,CASSRTRGLVGEQYF
few,TRBD1,TRBV7-9,TRBJ2-3,TGTGCCAGCAACCTAGCCAGGGGGCCCACAGATACGCAGTATTTT,CASNLARGPTDTQYF
.,TRBD2,TRBV27,TRBJ2-7,TGTGCCACCTCTCGGGGGGACGAGCAGTACTTC,CATSRGDEQYF
few,.,TRBV6-2/TRBV6-3,TRBJ1-5,TGTGCCAGCAGTTATTCTGGTCTTTCTCAGCCCCAGCATTTT,CASSYSGLSQPQHF
.,.,TRBV5-5,TRBJ1-6,TGTGCCAGCAGCCCTATAAATTCACCCCTCCACTTT,CASSPINSPLHF
many,TRBD2,TRBV6-2/TRBV6-3,TRBJ2-5,TGTGCCAGCAGTCCAAGACGGGGACTAGCGGAAGAGACCCAGTACTTC,CASSPRRGLAEETQYF
many,.,TRBV7-9,TRBJ1-5,TGTGCCAGCAGCTCACAGGGAAATCAGCCCCAGCATTTT,CASSSQGNQPQHF
few,TRBD2,TRBV7-2,TRBJ2-7,TGTGCCAGCAGCTTAGCGGCGGGGGGGGCGAGTTTCTACGAGCAGTACTTC,CASSLAAGGASFYEQYF
.,TRBD1,TRBV29-1,TRBJ1-2,TGCAGCGTTGAAGAGGGACAGCGCCGACTCTATGGCTACACCTTC,CSVEEGQRRLYGYTF
.,.,TRBV12-3/TRBV12-4,TRBJ2-7,TGTGCCAGCAGTTCGCAAACCCATCTAGGAAACCACGAGCAGTACTTC,CASSSQTHLGNHEQYF
.,.,TRBV13,TRBJ1-4,TGTGCCAGCAGGAAACGGGGTCGGAATGAAAAACTGTTTTTT,CASRKRGRNEKLFF
many,.,TRBV27,TRBJ1-1,TGTGCCAGCAGCCGGTCGGGGAAAAGGGAGAACACTGAAGCTTTCTTT,CASSRSGKRENTEAFF
few,.,TRBV5-5,TRBJ2-5,TGTGCCAGCAGCTTAGTCTCACTTTACCAAGAGACCCAGTACTTC,CASSLVSLYQETQYF
few,.,TRBV2,TRBJ2-1,TGTGCCAGCCTACCTACGAGCTCCTACAATGAGCAGTTCTTC,CASLPTSSYNEQFF
many,TRBD2,TRBV11-1,TRBJ2-1,TGTGCCAGCAGCTTATCTAGAGGAAGTTGGCGGGAGAACAATGAGCAGTTCTTC,CASSLSRGSWRENNEQFF
.,.,TRBV15,TRBJ2-1,TGTGCCACCAGCTCCCAACCCGGCGCCTTCTACAATGAGCAGTTCTTC,CATSSQPGAFYNEQFF
many,.,TRBV28,TRBJ2-5,TGTGCCACCCGGGTTAGTCTAGAACTCGAGACCCAGTACTTC,CATRVSLELETQYF
many,TRBD2,TRBV7-2,TRBJ2-3,TGTGCCAGCAGCCTCAGACTAGCGGGGTTAACAGATACGCAGTATTTT,CASSLRLAGLTDTQYF
.,.,TRBV4-1,TRBJ2-7,TGCGCCAGCAGCCAAGTCGGCCAAGTCTACGAGCAGTACTTC,CASSQVGQVYEQYF
many,TRBD2,TRBV5-1,TRBJ2-3,TGCGCCAGCACCCCGGAGGGGACTAGAGGCACAGATACGCAGTATTTT,CASTPEGTRGTDTQYF
.,TRBD1,TRBV12-3/TRBV12-4,TRBJ1-4,TGTGCCAGCAGGGGACAGTATAATGAAAAACTGTTTTTT,CASRGQYNEKLFF
many,.,TRBV18,TRBJ2-7,TGTGCCAGCTCCCCCCGACACTTCTACGAGCAGTACTTC,CASSPRHFYEQYF
.,TRBD1,TRBV20-1,TRBJ1-5,TGCAGTGCTAGAGGGGACAGGGGGCGTTATCAGCCCCAGCATTTT,CSARGDRGRYQPQHF
.,TRBD1,TRBV6-5,TRBJ1-5,TGTGCCAGCAGTTACTCACGGGGGACAGGGCCCCAGCATTTT,CASSYSRGTGPQHF
few,TRBD2,TRBV7-6,TRBJ2-7,TGTGCCAGCAGTCCCCTAGCGGGGACCTACGAGCAGTACTTC,CASSPLAGTYEQYF
many,TRBD2,TRBV7-9,TRBJ2-1,TGTGCCAGCAGCACAAGTAGAGTCGGGACTAGCGGATACAATGAGCAGTTCTTC,CASSTSRVGTSGYNEQFF
many,.,TRBV20-1,TRBJ2-7,TGCAGTGCTAGAGATGAGGTTGCCTCCTACGAGCAGTACTTC,CSARDEVASYEQYF
few,TRBD1,TRBV14,TRBJ2-7,TGTGCCAGCTACACCCGGGACAGACCCTACGAGCAGTACTTC,CASYTRDRPYEQYF
few,TRBD1,TRBV10-3,TRBJ2-7,TGTGCCATCAGATCCGGGACAGGGGGCTTCGAGCAGTACTTC,CAIRSGTGGFEQYF
many,.,TRBV20-1,TRBJ2-3,TGCAGTGCTAGAGATTTTGAAGATACGCAGTATTTT,CSARDFEDTQYF
few,TRBD2,TRBV18,TRBJ2-1,TGTGCCAGCTCACACGACGGACTAGCGGGAGTCTCCTACAATGAGCAGTTCTTC,CASSHDGLAGVSYNEQFF
.,TRBD2,TRBV6-1,TRBJ2-1,TGTGCCGGCACGAGTGGACTAGCTAGCAATGAGCAGTTCTTC,CAGTSGLASNEQFF
many,.,TRBV30,TRBJ1-1,TGTGCCTGGAGTGTGGGGGGTGTGAACACTGAAGCTTTCTTT,CAWSVGGVNTEAFF
.,TRBD1,TRBV20-1,TRBJ2-1,TGCAGTGCTAGATCAGGGGGTAGGACCTACAATGAGCAGTTCTTC,CSARSGGRTYNEQFF
.,.,TRBV4-1,TRBJ1-1,TGCGCCAGCAGCCAACACCCCAGCAGTGAAGCTTTCTTT,CASSQHPSSEAFF
few,.,TRBV29-1,TRBJ1-3,TGCAGCGTTGGACTCCAGGGCCTCTCTGGAAACACCATATATTTT,CSVGLQGLSGNTIYF
.,TRBD2,TRBV20-1,TRBJ2-3,TGCAGTGCTAAGCTCAGACTAGCGGGAGGCCCGTATTTT,CSAKLRLAGGPYF
few,.,TRBV5-6,TRBJ2-4,TGTGCCAGCAGCTTAGGGGGGTTAGCCAAAAACATTAAGTACTTC,CASSLGGLAKNIKYF
.,.,TRBV3-1,TRBJ1-1,TGTGCCAGCAGCTTGGGGACATGGGGTGAAGCTTTCTTT,CASSLGTWGEAFF